This is a list of T cell receptor beta chains from one sample in a study of PD-L1 blockade in urothelial cancer. The data were produced by immunoSEQ multiplex PCR, yet TCRdb's version contains in-frame clones alone and is incomplete. The table lists roughly 20,000 clones, 85% to 90% of them singletons. The sequenced sample was PBMCs, obtained around atezolizumab (anti-PD-L1) treatment. Receptors were obtained from a man aged 45-65 years with urothelial cancer. Each CDR3 is given without its conserved first and last residue. Expanded clones get a size class; other rows say once, few or many, or leave the size out.

TRBJ2-3	TRBV19	NA	ASSETSGSTDTQY
TRBJ2-7	TRBV7-2	NA	ASSLEWDTYYEQY
TRBJ2-2	TRBV6-5	NA	ASRDRGRNTGELF
TRBJ2-7	TRBV29-1	NA	SVKRLDSYEQY
TRBJ2-5	TRBV4-3	NA	ASSPGLAGGEETQY
TRBJ2-7	TRBV18	NA	ASSPPGTVSYEQY
TRBJ2-5	TRBV4-2	once	ASSQEPPGQGAMGTQY
TRBJ2-2	TRBV5-4	once	ASSPRGEVAGELF
TRBJ2-7	TRBV6-6	NA	ASSYRGRSYEQY
TRBJ2-3	TRBV6-1	NA	ASSAGTGGADTQY
TRBJ1-1	TRBV25-1	NA	ASSGRGSTEAF
TRBJ2-7	TRBV4-1	NA	ASSQVERGGATRY
TRBJ1-2	TRBV30	NA	ACYDRGIGYT
TRBJ2-7	TRBV10-2	once	ASTPKSGYEQY
TRBJ1-5	TRBV4-3	NA	ASSQDAGGGQPQH
TRBJ1-4	TRBV6-6	NA	ASSTPDSTNEKLF
TRBJ1-1	TRBV6-4	once	ASSERSDTEAF
TRBJ1-2	TRBV5-8	NA	ASSQQGALFNYGYT
TRBJ1-2	TRBV30	NA	AGTVESYGYT
TRBJ2-3	TRBV7-8	NA	ASSVLADTQY
TRBJ2-2	TRBV21-1	NA	ASSRGLHPGELF
TRBJ2-1	TRBV10-2	NA	ASSFLAGGRNEQF
TRBJ2-7	TRBV10-1	NA	ASSEGLAGYEQY
TRBJ2-5	TRBV5-6	NA	ASSYGLAGTQY
TRBJ2-1	TRBV4-1	NA	ASSQVDLGISYNEQF
TRBJ2-7	TRBV18	NA	ASTSGDTYEQY
TRBJ2-6	TRBV7-9	NA	ASSFSGANVLT
TRBJ1-2	TRBV12-5	NA	ASGDRGRGGYT
TRBJ2-7	TRBV30	NA	AWRDSTEDYEQY
TRBJ2-7	TRBV13	NA	ASSPRTGHFYEQY
TRBJ2-3	TRBV7-3	NA	ASSLGAGASVVTDTQY
TRBJ2-3	TRBV7-8	NA	ASSPFSDTQY
TRBJ2-3	TRBV27	NA	ASSLSPRRGDTQY
TRBJ2-1	TRBV10-1	NA	ASSDPSGTSGGLEQF
TRBJ1-2	TRBV5-6	NA	ASRSLGGNSVGYT
TRBJ2-1	TRBV5-1	NA	ASSLGYAGGKNEQF
TRBJ2-5	TRBV5-4	NA	ASSLEVAAAAQY
TRBJ2-3	TRBV2	NA	ASTLQGSTDTQY
TRBJ2-2	TRBV11-3	NA	ASSFSGLKANTGELF
TRBJ2-1	TRBV7-6	NA	ASSWQGSNNEQF
TRBJ2-1	TRBV6-6	NA	ASSREPSGEQF
TRBJ1-5	TRBV19	few	ASSIDLQPQH
TRBJ2-1	TRBV27	NA	ASSSRYNEQF
TRBJ2-1	TRBV6-5	NA	ASSYWGGDRDEQF
TRBJ2-7	TRBV6-1	NA	ASSERGSYEQY
TRBJ2-2	TRBV11-3	NA	ASSAGLAFPGELF
TRBJ2-1	TRBV27	NA	ASSTPTRGGRNEQF
TRBJ2-7	TRBV28	NA	ASSLPGVVYEQY